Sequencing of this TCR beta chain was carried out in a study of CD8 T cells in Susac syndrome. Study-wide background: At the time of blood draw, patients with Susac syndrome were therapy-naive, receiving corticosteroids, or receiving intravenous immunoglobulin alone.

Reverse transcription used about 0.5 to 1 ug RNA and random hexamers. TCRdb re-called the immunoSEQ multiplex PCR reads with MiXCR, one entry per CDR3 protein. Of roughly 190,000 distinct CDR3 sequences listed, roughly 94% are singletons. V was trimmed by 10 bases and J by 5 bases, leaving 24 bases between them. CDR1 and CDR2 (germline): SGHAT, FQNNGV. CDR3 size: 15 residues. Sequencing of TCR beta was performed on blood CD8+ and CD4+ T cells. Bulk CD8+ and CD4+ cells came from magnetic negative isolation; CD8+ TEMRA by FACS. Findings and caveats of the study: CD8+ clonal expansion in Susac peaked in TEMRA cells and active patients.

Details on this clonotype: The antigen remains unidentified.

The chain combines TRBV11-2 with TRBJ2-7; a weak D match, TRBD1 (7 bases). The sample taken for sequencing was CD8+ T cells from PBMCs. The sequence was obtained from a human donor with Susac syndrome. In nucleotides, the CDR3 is TGTGCCACCACCCAGGCCGCAGGGGGGCCCAACGAGCAGTACTTC. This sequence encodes CATTQAAGGPNEQYF.